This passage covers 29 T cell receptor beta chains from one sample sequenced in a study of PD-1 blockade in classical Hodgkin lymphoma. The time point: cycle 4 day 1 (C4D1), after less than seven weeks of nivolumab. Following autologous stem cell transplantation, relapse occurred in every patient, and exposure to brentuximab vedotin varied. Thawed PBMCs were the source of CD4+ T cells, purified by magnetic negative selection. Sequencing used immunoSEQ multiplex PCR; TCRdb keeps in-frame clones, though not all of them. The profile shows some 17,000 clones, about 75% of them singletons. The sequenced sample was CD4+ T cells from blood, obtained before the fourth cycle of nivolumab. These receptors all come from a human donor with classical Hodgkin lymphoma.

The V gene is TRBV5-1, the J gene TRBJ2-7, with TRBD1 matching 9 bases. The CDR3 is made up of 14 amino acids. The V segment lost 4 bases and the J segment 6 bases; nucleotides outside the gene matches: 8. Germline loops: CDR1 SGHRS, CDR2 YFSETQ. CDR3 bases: TGCGCCAGCAGCCCATCGGGACAGGGTGGCGAGCAGTACTTC. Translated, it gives CASSPSGQGGEQYF.

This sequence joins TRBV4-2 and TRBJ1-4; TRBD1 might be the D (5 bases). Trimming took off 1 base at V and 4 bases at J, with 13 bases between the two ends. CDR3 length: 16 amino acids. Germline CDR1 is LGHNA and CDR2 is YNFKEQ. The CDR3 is CASSQAILQDNEKLFF. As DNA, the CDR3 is TGTGCCAGCAGCCAAGCGATCTTACAGGATAATGAAAAACTGTTTTTT.

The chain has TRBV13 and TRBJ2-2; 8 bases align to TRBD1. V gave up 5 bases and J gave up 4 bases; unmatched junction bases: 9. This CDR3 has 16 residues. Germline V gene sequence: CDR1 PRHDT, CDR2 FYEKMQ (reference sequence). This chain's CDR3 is CASSLLTGETTGELFF. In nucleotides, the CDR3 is TGTGCCAGCAGCCTCCTGACAGGGGAGACCACCGGGGAGCTGTTTTTT. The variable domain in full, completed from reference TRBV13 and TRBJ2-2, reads AAGVIQSPRHLIKEKRETATLKCYPIPRHDTVYWYQQGPGQDPQFLISFYEKMQSDKGSIPDRFSAQQFSDYHSELNMSSLELGDSALYFCASSLLTGETTGELFFGEGSRLTVL.

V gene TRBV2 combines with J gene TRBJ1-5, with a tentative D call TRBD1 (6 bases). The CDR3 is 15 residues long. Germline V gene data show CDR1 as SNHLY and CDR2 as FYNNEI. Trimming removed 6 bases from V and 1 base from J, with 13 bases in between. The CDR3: CASRGRGQSNQPQHF. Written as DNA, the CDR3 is TGTGCCAGCAGGGGGAGAGGACAGAGCAATCAGCCCCAGCATTTT. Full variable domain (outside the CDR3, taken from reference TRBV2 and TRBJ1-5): EPEVTQTPSHQVTQMGQEVILRCVPISNHLYFYWYRQILGQKVEFLVSFYNNEISEKSEIFDDQFSVERPDGSNFTLKIRSTKLEDSAMYFCASRGRGQSNQPQHFGDGTRLSIL.

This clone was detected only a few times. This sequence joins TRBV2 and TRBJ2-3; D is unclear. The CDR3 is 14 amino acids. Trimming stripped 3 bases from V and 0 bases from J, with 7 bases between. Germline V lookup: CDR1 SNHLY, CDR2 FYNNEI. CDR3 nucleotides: TGTGCCAGCAGTGATGGGCTGAGCACAGATACGCAGTATTTT. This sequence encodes CASSDGLSTDTQYF.

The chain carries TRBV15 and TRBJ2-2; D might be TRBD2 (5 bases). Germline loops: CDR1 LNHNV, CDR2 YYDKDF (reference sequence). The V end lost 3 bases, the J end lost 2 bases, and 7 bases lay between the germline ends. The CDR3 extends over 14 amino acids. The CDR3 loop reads CATSSGINTGELFF. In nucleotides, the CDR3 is TGTGCCACCAGCAGCGGGATAAACACCGGGGAGCTGTTTTTT.

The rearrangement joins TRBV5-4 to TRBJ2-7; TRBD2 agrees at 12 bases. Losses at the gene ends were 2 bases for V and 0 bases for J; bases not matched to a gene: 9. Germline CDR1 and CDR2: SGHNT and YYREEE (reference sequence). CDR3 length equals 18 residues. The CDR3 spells CASSFTGTSGSSSYEQYV. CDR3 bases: TGTGCCAGCAGCTTTACCGGGACTAGCGGGTCAAGCTCCTACGAGCAGTACGTC.

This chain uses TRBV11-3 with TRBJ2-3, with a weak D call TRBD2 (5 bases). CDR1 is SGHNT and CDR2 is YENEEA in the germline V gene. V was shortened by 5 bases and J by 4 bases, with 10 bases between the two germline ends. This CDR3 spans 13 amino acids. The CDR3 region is CASSTQLADTQYF. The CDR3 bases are TGTGCCAGCAGCACCCAACTAGCAGATACGCAGTATTTT.

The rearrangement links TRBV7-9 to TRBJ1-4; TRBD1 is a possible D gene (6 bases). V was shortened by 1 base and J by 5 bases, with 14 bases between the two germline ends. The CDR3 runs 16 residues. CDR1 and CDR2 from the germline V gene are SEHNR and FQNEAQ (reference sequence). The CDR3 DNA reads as TGTGCCAGCAGCTTAGTAAGGCCAGGGGAGAATGAAAAACTGTTTTTT. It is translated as CASSLVRPGENEKLFF.

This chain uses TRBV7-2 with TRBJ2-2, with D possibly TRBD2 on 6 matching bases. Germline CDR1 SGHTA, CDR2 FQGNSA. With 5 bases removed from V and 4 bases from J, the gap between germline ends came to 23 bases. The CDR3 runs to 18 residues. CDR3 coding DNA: TGTGCCAGCAGCATAATCCCACTAGCAAACGGGGGCACCGGGGAGCTGTTTTTT. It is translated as CASSIIPLANGGTGELFF.

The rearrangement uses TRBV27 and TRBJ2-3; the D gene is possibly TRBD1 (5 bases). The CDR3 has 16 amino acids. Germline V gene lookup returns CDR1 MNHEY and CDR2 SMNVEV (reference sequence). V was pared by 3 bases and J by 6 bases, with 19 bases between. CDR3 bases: TGTGCCAGCAGTTTCGGTTCACAGGCCTCCGGGGATACGCAGTATTTT. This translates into CASSFGSQASGDTQYF.

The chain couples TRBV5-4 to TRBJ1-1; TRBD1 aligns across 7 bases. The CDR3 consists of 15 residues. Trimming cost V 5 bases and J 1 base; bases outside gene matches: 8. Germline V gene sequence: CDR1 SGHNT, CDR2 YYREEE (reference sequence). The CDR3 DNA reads TGTGCCAGCAGGCCCGGGGGACAGTGGAACACTGAAGCTTTCTTT. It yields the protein CASRPGGQWNTEAFF.

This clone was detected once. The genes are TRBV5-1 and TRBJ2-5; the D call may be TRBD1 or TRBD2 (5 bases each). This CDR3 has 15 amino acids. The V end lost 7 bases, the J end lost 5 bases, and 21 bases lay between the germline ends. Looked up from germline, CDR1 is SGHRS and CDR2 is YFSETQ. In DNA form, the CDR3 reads TGCGCCAGCTATATGGGAGAAATGAAGGGGGAGACCCAGTACTTC. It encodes CASYMGEMKGETQYF.

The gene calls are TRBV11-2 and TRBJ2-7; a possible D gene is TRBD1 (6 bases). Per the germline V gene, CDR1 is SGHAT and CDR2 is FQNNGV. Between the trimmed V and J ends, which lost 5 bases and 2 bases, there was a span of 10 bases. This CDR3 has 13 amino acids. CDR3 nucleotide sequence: TGTGCCAGCAGCCAGGGGAGAACCTACGAGCAGTACGTC. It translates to CASSQGRTYEQYV.

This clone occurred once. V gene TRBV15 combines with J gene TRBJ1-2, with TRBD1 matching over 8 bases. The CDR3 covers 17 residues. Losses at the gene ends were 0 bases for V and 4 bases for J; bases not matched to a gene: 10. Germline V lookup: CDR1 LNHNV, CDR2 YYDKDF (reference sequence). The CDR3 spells CATSREAGGAKGYGYTF. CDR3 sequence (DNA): TGTGCCACCAGCAGAGAGGCAGGGGGCGCGAAGGGCTATGGCTACACCTTC. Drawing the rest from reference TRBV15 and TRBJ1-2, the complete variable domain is DAMVIQNPRYQVTQFGKPVTLSCSQTLNHNVMYWYQQKSSQAPKLLFHYYDKDFNNEADTPDNFQSRRPNTSFCFLDIRSPGLGDTAMYLCATSREAGGAKGYGYTFGSGTRLTVV.

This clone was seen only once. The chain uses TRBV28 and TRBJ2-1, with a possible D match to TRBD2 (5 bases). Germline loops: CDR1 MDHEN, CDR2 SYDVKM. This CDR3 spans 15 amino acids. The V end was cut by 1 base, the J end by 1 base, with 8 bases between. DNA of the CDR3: TGTGCCAGCAGTTTATACGGGGAATCCTACAATGAGCAGTTCTTC. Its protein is CASSLYGESYNEQFF.

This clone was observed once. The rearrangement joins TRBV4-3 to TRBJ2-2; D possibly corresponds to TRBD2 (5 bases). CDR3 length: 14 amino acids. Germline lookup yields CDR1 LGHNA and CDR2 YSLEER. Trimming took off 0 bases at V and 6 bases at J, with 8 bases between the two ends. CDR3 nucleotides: TGCGCCAGCAGCCAAGATAACGGGGCCGGGGAGCTGTTTTTT. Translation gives CASSQDNGAGELFF.

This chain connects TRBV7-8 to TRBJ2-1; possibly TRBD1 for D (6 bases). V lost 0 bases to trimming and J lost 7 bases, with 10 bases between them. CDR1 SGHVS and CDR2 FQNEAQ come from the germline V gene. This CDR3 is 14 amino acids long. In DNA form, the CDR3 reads TGTGCCAGCAGCTTAGCGCTAGGGGGAAATGAGCAGTTCTTC. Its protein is CASSLALGGNEQFF.

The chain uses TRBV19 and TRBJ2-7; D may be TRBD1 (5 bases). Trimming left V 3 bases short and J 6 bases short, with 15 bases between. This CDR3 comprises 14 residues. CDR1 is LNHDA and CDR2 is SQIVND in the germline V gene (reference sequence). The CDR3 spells CASSISPQAFEQYF. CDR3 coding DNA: TGTGCCAGTAGTATTAGTCCACAGGCCTTCGAGCAGTACTTC.

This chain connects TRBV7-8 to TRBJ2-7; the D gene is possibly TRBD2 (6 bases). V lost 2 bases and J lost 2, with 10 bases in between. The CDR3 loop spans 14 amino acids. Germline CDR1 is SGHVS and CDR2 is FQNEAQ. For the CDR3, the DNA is TGTGCCAGCAGCTTACGGGGACTTACCTACGAGCAGTACTTC. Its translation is CASSLRGLTYEQYF.

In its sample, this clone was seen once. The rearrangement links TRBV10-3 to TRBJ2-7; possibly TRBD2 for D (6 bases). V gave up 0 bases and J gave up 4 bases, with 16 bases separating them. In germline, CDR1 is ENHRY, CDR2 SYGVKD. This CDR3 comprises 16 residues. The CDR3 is CAISESVVAVGYEQYV. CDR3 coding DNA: TGTGCCATCAGTGAGTCGGTAGTAGCGGTGGGATACGAGCAGTACGTC.

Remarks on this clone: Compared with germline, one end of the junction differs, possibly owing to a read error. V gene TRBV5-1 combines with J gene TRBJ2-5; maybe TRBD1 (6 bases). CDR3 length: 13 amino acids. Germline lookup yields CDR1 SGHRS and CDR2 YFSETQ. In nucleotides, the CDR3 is TGCGCCAGCAGGTTGGGGGCTTATGAGACCCAGTACTTC. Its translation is CASRLGAYETQYF.

CDR3 in DNA: TGCGCCAGCAGCCCTTCCCTAAGCGGGAGGGTTGACAATGAGCAGTTCTTC. Protein: CASSPSLSGRVDNEQFF. The chain has TRBV5-1 and TRBJ2-1, with 10 bases aligning to TRBD2. Germline-derived CDR1 and CDR2 are SGHRS and YFSETQ. This CDR3 is built from 17 residues. J was trimmed by 5 bases and V by 4 bases; bases with no gene match: 12.

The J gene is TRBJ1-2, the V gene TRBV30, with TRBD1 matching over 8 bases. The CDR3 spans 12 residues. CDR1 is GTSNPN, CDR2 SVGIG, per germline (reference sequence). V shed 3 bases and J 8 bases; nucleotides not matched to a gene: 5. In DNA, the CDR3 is TGTGCCTGGAGGGGGACAGGCGGGGGCTACACCTTC. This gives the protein CAWRGTGGGYTF.

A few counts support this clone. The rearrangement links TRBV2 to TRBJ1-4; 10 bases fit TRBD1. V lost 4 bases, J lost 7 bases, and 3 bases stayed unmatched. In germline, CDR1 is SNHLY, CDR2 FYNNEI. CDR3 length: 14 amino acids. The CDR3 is CASSGQGAFEKLFF. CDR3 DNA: TGTGCCAGCAGTGGACAGGGGGCTTTTGAAAAACTGTTTTTT.

CDR3 in DNA: TGTGCCACCAGCAGAGGACAGGGCCCCGGAAACACCATATATTTT. It codes for CATSRGQGPGNTIYF. This chain links TRBV15 with TRBJ1-3; 7 bases are a match to TRBD1. Germline V CDR1 and CDR2: LNHNV, YYDKDF (reference sequence). The CDR3 length is 15 residues. The V segment lost 1 base and the J segment 4 bases; nucleotides outside the gene matches: 4. Combining the CDR3 with reference TRBV15 and TRBJ1-3 gives the whole variable domain DAMVIQNPRYQVTQFGKPVTLSCSQTLNHNVMYWYQQKSSQAPKLLFHYYDKDFNNEADTPDNFQSRRPNTSFCFLDIRSPGLGDTAMYLCATSRGQGPGNTIYFGEGSWLTVV.

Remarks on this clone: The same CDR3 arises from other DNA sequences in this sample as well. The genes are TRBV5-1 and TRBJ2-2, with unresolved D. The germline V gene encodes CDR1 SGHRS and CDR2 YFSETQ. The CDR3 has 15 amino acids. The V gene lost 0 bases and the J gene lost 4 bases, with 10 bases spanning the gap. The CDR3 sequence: CASSLEASGTGELFF. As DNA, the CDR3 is TGCGCCAGCAGCTTGGAGGCTTCCGGCACCGGGGAGCTGTTTTTT.

The CDR3 nucleotides read TGCAGCGTTTTTGGGCAGGGGGCTTTGAACACTGAAGCTTTCTTT. This sequence encodes CSVFGQGALNTEAFF. This rearrangement joins TRBV29-1 to TRBJ1-1, with 8 bases aligning to TRBD1. Germline trimming cut 5 bases from V and 0 bases from J; bases unmatched to any gene: 8. Germline CDR1 reads SQVTM; CDR2 reads ANQGSEA. The CDR3 consists of 15 residues.

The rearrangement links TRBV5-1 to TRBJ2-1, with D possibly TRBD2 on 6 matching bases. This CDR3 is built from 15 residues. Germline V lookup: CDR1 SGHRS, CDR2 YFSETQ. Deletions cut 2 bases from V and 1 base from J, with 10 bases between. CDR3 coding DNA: TGCGCCAGCAGCTTTGTGGCGGGGTCCTACAATGAGCAGTTCTTC. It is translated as CASSFVAGSYNEQFF.